The clone carrying this T cell receptor beta chain came up once. What it binds is unknown. Sequenced by immunoSEQ multiplex PCR; TCRdb stores in-frame clones only, minus some. The sample lists around 240,000 clones; around nine tenths were seen once. The entry originates in a study of Ad26.COV2.S vaccination and SARS-CoV-2 variants. Study-wide findings and caveats: In vaccinated individuals, spike-specific CD8+ and CD4+ T cell responses reportedly displayed substantial breadth. Quantification of TCR breadth and depth may have yielded underestimates of total T cell responses.

Treatment in this sample: around 19 received Ad26.COV2.S at low or high dose, single or two shots; 5 received placebo; per-sample allocation not given. Day 63 after the first vaccine or placebo injection was the time point for sampling. Trimming left V 4 bases short and J 5 bases short, with 5 bases between. The CDR3 contains 11 residues. The germline V gene has CDR1 MGHDK and CDR2 SYGVNS. Here the sequenced sample was peripheral blood, taken in a trial of Ad26.COV2.S vaccine versus placebo. The source is a person between 18 and 65 years old who received the Ad26.COV2.S COVID-19 vaccine or a placebo. This chain uses TRBV25-1 with TRBJ2-5; D gene uncertain. The CDR3 loop is CASSARETQYF. Written as DNA, the CDR3 is TGTGCCAGCAGTGCCCGGGAGACCCAGTACTTC. The full variable domain, in which reference TRBV25-1 and TRBJ2-5 provide the parts outside the CDR3, is EADIYQTPRYLVIGTGKKITLECSQTMGHDKMYWYQQDPGMELHLIHYSYGVNSTEKGDLSSESTVSRIRTEHFPLTLESARPSHTSQYLCASSARETQYFGPGTRLLVL.